These T cell receptor beta chains were read from a single sample in a study of cytomegalovirus exposure and HLA in healthy donors. The repertoire was sequenced with immunoSEQ multiplex PCR; TCRdb's copy has only in-frame clones and lacks some. The sample holds under 200,000 clones, approximately 84% seen once. The sequencing sample was made of PBMCs. The receptors derive from a young man in good health and CMV-seropositive. CDR3s include the opening cysteine and the closing phenylalanine or tryptophan. The order of the fields is clone size, V gene, D gene, J gene, CDR3 protein. A D gene is named only where the DNA matches it firmly. Only some rows state a clone size, as once, few, many or a class for expanded clones.

clone size: -
V gene: TRBV28
D gene: -
J gene: TRBJ1-2
CDR3 protein: CASSFQDGGREGYTF

clone size: -
V gene: TRBV5-1
D gene: -
J gene: TRBJ1-3
CDR3 protein: CASSVGQIGNTIYF

clone size: once
V gene: TRBV27
D gene: TRBD2
J gene: TRBJ2-7
CDR3 protein: CASSLNPAGGYEQYF

clone size: few
V gene: TRBV5-1
D gene: -
J gene: TRBJ2-7
CDR3 protein: CASSLGAPQTYEQYF

clone size: -
V gene: TRBV7-3
D gene: TRBD1
J gene: TRBJ1-3
CDR3 protein: CASSQYHPGQTSSGNTIYF

clone size: -
V gene: TRBV30
D gene: TRBD1
J gene: TRBJ2-5
CDR3 protein: CAWSAQGSGETQYF

clone size: -
V gene: TRBV28
D gene: -
J gene: TRBJ1-2
CDR3 protein: CASTSGPNYGYTF

clone size: -
V gene: TRBV7-9
D gene: -
J gene: TRBJ1-2
CDR3 protein: CASSLVLGGNYGYTF

clone size: -
V gene: TRBV6-5
D gene: -
J gene: TRBJ1-1
CDR3 protein: CASSYSGTYLFF

clone size: -
V gene: TRBV29-1
D gene: -
J gene: TRBJ1-4
CDR3 protein: CSVHWSGGLGEKLFF

clone size: -
V gene: TRBV5-8
D gene: TRBD2
J gene: TRBJ2-7
CDR3 protein: CASSLVTSGRAKGYEQYF

clone size: -
V gene: TRBV5-1
D gene: -
J gene: TRBJ2-1
CDR3 protein: CASSWDKLNEQFF

clone size: once
V gene: TRBV5-4
D gene: -
J gene: TRBJ1-1
CDR3 protein: CASSYDGRLNTEAFF

clone size: -
V gene: TRBV11-2
D gene: -
J gene: TRBJ2-5
CDR3 protein: CASSLDAGRETQYF

clone size: -
V gene: TRBV6-1
D gene: TRBD1
J gene: TRBJ1-5
CDR3 protein: CASSERGQIDQPQHF

clone size: -
V gene: TRBV5-6
D gene: -
J gene: TRBJ1-2
CDR3 protein: CASSEPWGNYGYTF

clone size: -
V gene: TRBV2
D gene: TRBD2
J gene: TRBJ2-1
CDR3 protein: CASSESGDGTTNEQFF

clone size: -
V gene: TRBV5-1
D gene: -
J gene: TRBJ2-1
CDR3 protein: CASSLSGSSYNEQFF

clone size: -
V gene: TRBV7-9
D gene: -
J gene: TRBJ2-7
CDR3 protein: CASSSRDLGSYEQYF

clone size: -
V gene: TRBV6-1
D gene: TRBD1
J gene: TRBJ2-7
CDR3 protein: CASSRTGRYEQYF

clone size: -
V gene: TRBV14
D gene: TRBD2
J gene: TRBJ2-7
CDR3 protein: CASSPSGTSGSKVYF

clone size: -
V gene: TRBV2
D gene: -
J gene: TRBJ2-5
CDR3 protein: CASSGNRVEETQYF

clone size: -
V gene: TRBV5-1
D gene: TRBD2
J gene: TRBJ2-7
CDR3 protein: CASHLTSASYEQYF

clone size: -
V gene: TRBV25-1
D gene: TRBD2
J gene: TRBJ2-2
CDR3 protein: CASSEWGGTGELFF

clone size: -
V gene: TRBV28
D gene: -
J gene: TRBJ1-3
CDR3 protein: CASGEIGGAGNTIYF

clone size: -
V gene: TRBV9
D gene: TRBD2
J gene: TRBJ2-7
CDR3 protein: CASAPGGGPAEQYF

clone size: -
V gene: TRBV6-5
D gene: -
J gene: TRBJ1-1
CDR3 protein: CASSYRRENTEAFF

clone size: once
V gene: TRBV19
D gene: -
J gene: TRBJ1-2
CDR3 protein: CASRNTGTLGYTF

clone size: -
V gene: TRBV27
D gene: TRBD1
J gene: TRBJ1-2
CDR3 protein: CASSLNRGILGYTF

clone size: -
V gene: TRBV6-1
D gene: TRBD1
J gene: TRBJ2-1
CDR3 protein: CASSEGMGQGSNEQFF

clone size: few
V gene: TRBV9
D gene: -
J gene: TRBJ2-1
CDR3 protein: CASSVDSDEQFF

clone size: -
V gene: TRBV18
D gene: -
J gene: TRBJ2-3
CDR3 protein: CASSAADTQYF

clone size: -
V gene: TRBV7-2
D gene: TRBD2
J gene: TRBJ2-7
CDR3 protein: CASSPGTSGVYEQYF

clone size: -
V gene: TRBV19
D gene: -
J gene: TRBJ2-7
CDR3 protein: CASSTTSTGNQYF

clone size: -
V gene: TRBV5-4
D gene: -
J gene: TRBJ2-3
CDR3 protein: CASSRETADTQYF

clone size: -
V gene: TRBV7-9
D gene: -
J gene: TRBJ2-1
CDR3 protein: CASSPTTEQFF

clone size: -
V gene: TRBV5-1
D gene: TRBD1
J gene: TRBJ2-7
CDR3 protein: CASSGDSYSYEQYF

clone size: -
V gene: TRBV5-1
D gene: -
J gene: TRBJ2-7
CDR3 protein: CASSLGANEQYF

clone size: -
V gene: TRBV28
D gene: -
J gene: TRBJ2-1
CDR3 protein: CASSLTGSLGGASSYNEQFF

clone size: -
V gene: TRBV7-9
D gene: -
J gene: TRBJ2-5
CDR3 protein: CASSFRLGGGETQYF

clone size: -
V gene: TRBV7-8
D gene: -
J gene: TRBJ2-1
CDR3 protein: CASSLRGSSEGEQFF

clone size: -
V gene: TRBV27
D gene: -
J gene: TRBJ1-1
CDR3 protein: CASSLTVLTEAFF

clone size: once
V gene: TRBV7-9
D gene: -
J gene: TRBJ2-3
CDR3 protein: CASSHTGNTDTQYF

clone size: once
V gene: TRBV30
D gene: TRBD2
J gene: TRBJ2-1
CDR3 protein: CAWSVAPLAGGFNEQFF

clone size: -
V gene: TRBV7-8
D gene: TRBD1
J gene: TRBJ2-6
CDR3 protein: CASSATGAGANVLTF

clone size: once
V gene: TRBV7-6
D gene: TRBD2
J gene: TRBJ2-5
CDR3 protein: CASTLSAGGETQYF

clone size: -
V gene: TRBV30
D gene: -
J gene: TRBJ2-7
CDR3 protein: CAWSPSVSIYEQYF

clone size: -
V gene: TRBV5-4
D gene: TRBD1
J gene: TRBJ2-7
CDR3 protein: CASSYSTGWVGEQYF